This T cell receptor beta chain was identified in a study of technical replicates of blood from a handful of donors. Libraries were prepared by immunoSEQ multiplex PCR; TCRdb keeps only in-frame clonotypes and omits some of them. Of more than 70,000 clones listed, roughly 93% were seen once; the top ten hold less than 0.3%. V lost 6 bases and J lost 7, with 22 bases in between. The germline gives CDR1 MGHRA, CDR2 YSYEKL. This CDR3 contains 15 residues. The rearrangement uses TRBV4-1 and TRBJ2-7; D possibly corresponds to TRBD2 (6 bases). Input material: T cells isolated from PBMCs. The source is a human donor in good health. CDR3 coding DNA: TGCGCCAGCAGTCGTTGGCACCATACGGGAGAGGAGCAGTACTTC. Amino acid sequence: CASSRWHHTGEEQYF.